Listed here are 27 T cell receptor beta chains from one sample, sequenced in a study of blood T cell repertoires in COVID-19. TCRdb's copy holds only in-frame clones and misses some; the assay was immunoSEQ multiplex PCR. The sample has 250,000 to 300,000 clones, roughly 85% seen once. The specimen was peripheral blood. All receptors derive from a man aged 50 to 60 with active or convalescent COVID-19.

The V call is TRBV7-2, the J call TRBJ2-1; 7 bases line up with TRBD1. V shed 4 bases and J 1 base; nucleotides not matched to a gene: 7. In germline, CDR1 is SGHTA, CDR2 FQGNSA. There are 16 residues in the CDR3. CDR3 nucleotides: TGTGCCAGCAGCTCCAAACAGGGGAAATCCTACAATGAGCAGTTCTTC. This sequence encodes CASSSKQGKSYNEQFF.

V usage is TRBV5-1 and J usage is TRBJ2-2, with D unclear. The CDR3 covers 12 residues. Germline CDR1 SGHRS, CDR2 YFSETQ. V gave up 4 bases and J gave up 2 bases, with 3 bases separating them. CDR3 protein: CASSVNTGELFF. The CDR3 nucleotides read TGCGCCAGCAGCGTAAACACCGGGGAGCTGTTTTTT. The variable domain in full, completed from reference TRBV5-1 and TRBJ2-2, reads KAGVTQTPRYLIKTRGQQVTLSCSPISGHRSVSWYQQTPGQGLQFLFEYFSETQRNKGNFPGRFSGRQFSNSRSEMNVSTLELGDSALYLCASSVNTGELFFGEGSRLTVL.

The chain recombines TRBV28 with TRBJ1-4; maybe TRBD1 (6 bases). Per the germline V gene, CDR1 is MDHEN and CDR2 is SYDVKM. V lost 7 bases to trimming and J lost 7 bases, with 16 bases between them. The CDR3 is made up of 14 amino acids. The CDR3 is CASNVGAGREKLFF. For the CDR3, the DNA is TGTGCCAGCAATGTGGGGGCGGGCCGTGAAAAACTGTTTTTT.

The chain uses TRBV6-5 and TRBJ1-3; D is perhaps TRBD1 (6 bases). Trimming removed 2 bases from V and 0 bases from J, with 8 bases in between. From germline, CDR1 is MNHEY and CDR2 SVGAGI. The CDR3 covers 15 residues. The CDR3 bases are TGTGCCAGCAGTTACAGGGGGAACTCTGGAAACACCATATATTTT. This translates into CASSYRGNSGNTIYF.

The V call is TRBV4-3, the J call TRBJ1-2, with a tentative D call TRBD1 (5 bases). This CDR3 contains 15 residues. V gave up 0 bases and J gave up 0 bases, with 8 bases separating them. Germline V lookup: CDR1 LGHNA, CDR2 YSLEER. The CDR3 DNA reads TGCGCCAGCAGCCAAGACAGGGAAGCTAACTATGGCTACACCTTC. Protein: CASSQDREANYGYTF.

This chain links TRBV19 with TRBJ2-7; 9 bases match TRBD2. The CDR3 is 15 residues long. V dropped 3 bases and J dropped 0; count of bases not matched to a gene: 3. CDR1 LNHDA and CDR2 SQIVND come from the germline V gene (reference sequence). The CDR3 protein is CASSIIAGDSYEQYF. Here the CDR3 DNA reads TGTGCCAGTAGTATCATAGCGGGGGACTCCTACGAGCAGTACTTC.

The chain combines TRBV9 with TRBJ2-2; D remains ambiguous. The CDR3 has 15 amino acids. V shed 0 bases and J shed 0 bases, with 6 bases lying between them. CDR1 SGDLS and CDR2 YYNGEE come from the germline V gene. Here the CDR3 reads CASSVDISNTGELFF. In nucleotides, the CDR3 is TGTGCCAGCAGCGTAGACATCTCGAACACCGGGGAGCTGTTTTTT. Looking up the rest from reference TRBV9 and TRBJ2-2 gives the full variable domain: DSGVTQTPKHLITATGQRVTLRCSPRSGDLSVYWYQQSLDQGLQFLIQYYNGEERAKGNILERFSAQQFPDLHSELNLSSLELGDSALYFCASSVDISNTGELFFGEGSRLTVL.

The chain's CDR3 is CASSLFTSGNEQFF. The CDR3 DNA reads as TGTGCCAGCAGCCTCTTCACTAGCGGCAATGAGCAGTTCTTC. The rearrangement uses TRBV11-2 and TRBJ2-1, with 8 positions matching TRBD2. The V segment lost 5 bases and the J segment 6 bases; nucleotides outside the gene matches: 6. This CDR3 has 14 amino acids. Germline V lookup: CDR1 SGHAT, CDR2 FQNNGV.

The J gene is TRBJ2-1, the V gene TRBV29-1; D is possibly TRBD2 (5 bases). The CDR3 loop spans 14 amino acids. Germline V gene lookup returns CDR1 SQVTM and CDR2 ANQGSEA. V lost 7 bases, J lost 6 bases, and 19 bases lay in between. CDR3 amino acids: CSANREPSVNEQFF. The CDR3 nucleotides read TGCAGCGCCAATAGGGAGCCTTCGGTCAATGAGCAGTTCTTC.

The chain couples TRBV19 to TRBJ2-1; 11 positions agree with TRBD1. The V and J ends lost 5 bases and 4 bases, in that order; junction bases with no gene match: 7. CDR1 is LNHDA, CDR2 SQIVND, per germline (reference sequence). The CDR3 is 16 residues long. The DNA of the CDR3 is TGTGCCAGTAGTCCACGGACAGGGGGCAATTACAATGAGCAGTTCTTC. Residues: CASSPRTGGNYNEQFF.

The gene calls are TRBV5-1 and TRBJ1-1; maybe TRBD1 (6 bases). Trimming left V 4 bases short and J 1 base short, with 14 bases between. The CDR3 runs 15 residues. Per the germline V gene, CDR1 is SGHRS and CDR2 is YFSETQ. The CDR3 region is CASSPWQGTNTEAFF. In nucleotides, the CDR3 is TGCGCCAGCAGCCCCTGGCAGGGGACGAACACTGAAGCTTTCTTT.

This clone was recorded many times. The J gene is TRBJ2-3, the V gene TRBV9; D is possibly TRBD2 (5 bases). The germline V gene encodes CDR1 SGDLS and CDR2 YYNGEE. The CDR3 runs 13 residues. V shed 1 base and J shed 8 bases, with 11 bases lying between them. This CDR3 reads CASSVSGTGTQYF. CDR3 nucleotides: TGTGCCAGCAGCGTAAGCGGCACGGGTACGCAGTATTTT.

The rearrangement joins TRBV28 to TRBJ2-1; D ambiguous. V was trimmed by 7 bases and J by 5 bases, leaving 6 bases between them. There are 11 residues in the CDR3. Germline V gene sequence: CDR1 MDHEN, CDR2 SYDVKM. CDR3 sequence: CASTLHNEQFF. The CDR3, as DNA: TGTGCCAGCACCCTCCACAATGAGCAGTTCTTC.

This clone has only one observation. The V gene is TRBV7-3, the J gene TRBJ2-6, with D possibly TRBD2 on 5 matching bases. The CDR3 spans 17 residues. V was pared by 5 bases and J by 0 bases, with 14 bases between. The germline V gene has CDR1 SGHTA and CDR2 FQGTGA. As DNA, the CDR3 is TGTGCCAGCAGCCCAGTCGCGGGCCCCTCTGGGGCCAACGTCCTGACTTTC. Its translation is CASSPVAGPSGANVLTF.

The rearrangement links TRBV3-1 (or the pseudogene TRBV3-2) to TRBJ2-2; 10 bases are shared with TRBD2. The CDR3 is 15 amino acids. Per germline, CDR1 LGHDT and CDR2 YNNKEL (reference sequence). After removal of 5 bases from V and 5 bases from J, the junction contained 5 bases not matched to a gene. The CDR3 loop reads CASSWVAGGTGELFF. The DNA of the CDR3 is TGTGCCAGCAGCTGGGTAGCGGGAGGAACCGGGGAGCTGTTTTTT.

The chain has TRBV2 and TRBJ2-4, with 8 bases that match TRBD1. The CDR3 extends over 20 amino acids. Germline-derived CDR1 and CDR2 are SNHLY and FYNNEI. V dropped 4 bases and J dropped 2; count of bases not matched to a gene: 19. The CDR3 spells CASSGATDREHDDSKNIQYF. Here the CDR3 DNA reads TGTGCCAGCAGTGGCGCAACGGACAGGGAGCACGATGATTCCAAAAACATTCAGTACTTC.

The CDR3 reads CASSFSGLTDTQYF. The CDR3 DNA reads as TGTGCCAGCAGCTTTAGCGGATTGACAGATACGCAGTATTTT. The V and J genes are TRBV7-3 and TRBJ2-3; D may be TRBD2 (6 bases). This CDR3 spans 14 amino acids. Per the germline V gene, CDR1 is SGHTA and CDR2 is FQGTGA. Deletions cut 3 bases from V and 3 bases from J, with 10 bases between.

The chain employs TRBV18 and TRBJ2-2; possibly TRBD1 for D (6 bases). This CDR3 spans 15 amino acids. Germline lookup yields CDR1 KGHSH and CDR2 LQKENI. The germline V and J ends were trimmed by 5 bases and 6 bases, with 16 bases remaining between them. CDR3 DNA: TGTGCCAGCTCATCTTCGACAGGCTACCCCGGGGAGCTGTTTTTT. Its protein is CASSSSTGYPGELFF.

The rearrangement joins TRBV27 to TRBJ2-1, with 9 positions matching TRBD2. CDR3 size: 16 residues. V lost 7 bases, J lost 10 bases, and 17 bases stayed unmatched. CDR1 is MNHEY, CDR2 SMNVEV, per germline (reference sequence). The CDR3 reads CASTLWAGGPRGEQFF. CDR3 DNA: TGTGCCAGCACCTTATGGGCGGGAGGGCCGCGTGGGGAGCAGTTCTTC.

CDR3 sequence (DNA): TGTGCTAGTGGTTTGGGCCGCCCGGCCTACGAGCAGTACTTC. Translated, it gives CASGLGRPAYEQYF. The J gene is TRBJ2-7, the V gene TRBV12-5, with no clear D. This CDR3 comprises 14 residues. With 1 base removed from V and 2 bases from J, the gap between germline ends came to 9 bases. The germline CDR1 and CDR2 sequences are LGHNT and FRNRAP.

This clone appeared a single time. The genes are TRBV5-1 and TRBJ1-1; the match to TRBD1 covers 7 bases. This CDR3 has 14 amino acids. Germline V gives CDR1 SGHRS, CDR2 YFSETQ. J gave up 5 bases and V 1 base, and 5 bases lay outside the gene matches. The CDR3 is CASSLFGTDTEAFF. The CDR3 coding sequence is TGCGCCAGCAGCTTGTTTGGGACAGATACTGAAGCTTTCTTT.

This rearrangement joins TRBV29-1 to TRBJ2-1; 12 nucleotides line up with TRBD2. There are 17 residues in the CDR3. With 1 base clipped from V and 1 base from J, the junction kept 5 bases outside the gene matches. Germline V gene lookup returns CDR1 SQVTM and CDR2 ANQGSEA. The CDR3 sequence: CSVEGVLAGGSYNEQFF. CDR3 nucleotides: TGCAGCGTTGAAGGGGTTCTAGCGGGAGGGTCCTACAATGAGCAGTTCTTC.

The gene calls are TRBV24-1 and TRBJ2-1, with 12 bases aligning to TRBD2. The CDR3 extends over 17 amino acids. Germline V CDR1 and CDR2: KGHDR, SFDVKD. V lost 3 bases and J lost 5; bases outside the gene matches: 7. This chain's CDR3 is CATSDAWTSGTNNEQFF. CDR3 DNA: TGTGCCACCAGTGATGCTTGGACTAGCGGGACCAACAATGAGCAGTTCTTC.

V and J are TRBV9 and TRBJ2-1; 11 bases match TRBD2. The CDR3 is 15 residues long. V lost 4 bases and J lost 6; bases outside the gene matches: 6. Per germline, CDR1 SGDLS and CDR2 YYNGEE. The CDR3 is CASSLLAGVGNEQFF. The CDR3 DNA reads TGTGCCAGCAGCTTACTAGCGGGAGTTGGCAATGAGCAGTTCTTC.

The J gene is TRBJ2-2, the V gene TRBV2; a possible D gene is TRBD1 (8 bases). The CDR3 runs 15 residues. Germline assignment: CDR1 SNHLY and CDR2 FYNNEI. V dropped 9 bases and J dropped 4 bases, with 18 bases sitting between them. In DNA, the CDR3 is TGTGCCAGTAAAGGACAGGGAGGGATCACCGGGGAGCTGTTTTTT. As protein: CASKGQGGITGELFF.

The chain has TRBV28 and TRBJ2-7, with 12 bases matching TRBD2. V shed 6 bases and J 5 bases; nucleotides not matched to a gene: 8. The CDR3 sequence is 15 residues long. The V gene's germline CDR1 is MDHEN and CDR2 SYDVKM. The CDR3 protein is CASSPTSGRLHEQYF. CDR3 DNA: TGTGCCAGCAGCCCGACTAGCGGGAGACTCCACGAGCAGTACTTC.

V gene TRBV21-1 combines with J gene TRBJ1-1; TRBD1 is taken as the D call from the table, unchecked against the DNA. TRBV21-1 is an annotated pseudogene. The CDR3 length is 14 residues. The CDR3 loop is CASSKGSPTAEAFF. CDR3 nucleotide sequence: TGTGCCAGCAGCAAGGGAAGTCCGACAGCTGAAGCTTTCTTT.